This T cell receptor (beta chain) is drawn from a study of OX40 agonist ivuxolimab in advanced cancers. For the study in its entirety: The costimulatory receptor OX40 (CD134) was targeted by ivuxolimab, a fully human IgG2 agonistic monoclonal antibody. Intravenous ivuxolimab was administered to patients every 2 weeks at six dose levels: 0.01, 0.1, 0.3, 1.5, 3 and 10 mg/kg. Patients were allowed to have had prior anti-PD-1, anti-PD-L1 or anti-CTLA-4 therapy, and around 41% of the dose-escalation patients had previously received checkpoint inhibitors. Partial responses were achieved by three dose-escalation patients, of whom one had hepatocellular carcinoma and two had cutaneous melanoma. The paper covers the monotherapy dose-escalation part of the phase I ivuxolimab trial, which included N of about 56 patients. In the dose-escalation cohort, over 65% of patients were male, and the mean age was roughly 60 years, with a range of about 23 to 85. The purpose of peripheral TCRbeta sequencing was to test whether ivuxolimab changed TCR sequence diversity and led to clonal T-cell expansion. Among the roughly 52 dose-escalation patients, about 20 had hepatocellular carcinoma, about 15 melanoma, 9 renal cell carcinoma and 9 head and neck cancer. Results the study describes overall, beyond this receptor: Low levels of normalized T-cell clonal expansion were also seen in some patients who did not respond. After ivuxolimab, CD8+ T cells had more expanded clones than CD4+ T cells on average. In the 0.1-3.0 mg/kg groups, partial responders were among the patients with the lowest normalized peripheral clonal expansion, particularly in CD8+ T cells. Clonal expansion of both CD4+ and CD8+ blood T cells was observed from baseline to week 6 at doses 0.1 to 3.0 mg/kg. Antigen specificity was not determined for the clonally expanded peripheral T cells.

The trial excluded patients who had a history of autoimmune disease or who were on systemic immunosuppression. Peripheral blood for TCR sequencing was drawn from every dose cohort at baseline, at cycle 4 day 1 and at cycle 7 day 1. The samples were drawn from a first-in-human, open-label, multicenter phase I dose-escalation trial of ivuxolimab. Adults with locally advanced or metastatic melanoma, renal cell, hepatocellular, or head and neck squamous cell carcinoma were enrolled in the trial. Before TCR sequencing, CD4+ T cells and CD8+ T cells were sorted from peripheral blood as separate populations. Genomic DNA was isolated from the sorted cells so that the TCRbeta CDR3 region could be sequenced. The immunoSEQ Assay was used for sequencing of TCRbeta CDR3 regions. TCRdb retrieved this table from immuneACCESS and kept in-frame rearrangements only. Not all clones are present; in checked studies, unresolved V genes account for under half, and no reason is known for the remainder. The sample profile shows tens of thousands of clones; 90% to 95% of them were found once. Of the sample, approximately 18% is held by the ten largest clones.

A note on this clone: Its target antigen remains unknown. Base-call qualities are not available, and no considerably larger clone is one nucleotide away.

This TCR came from an adult with an advanced solid tumor such as melanoma, head and neck, liver or kidney cancer. The sequencing used CD4+ or CD8+ T cells sorted from blood, collected in a trial of the OX40 agonist ivuxolimab.

The DNA sequence is given as TGTGCCAGCAGCTTAGCTAAAAGGGAAGTATATAACTATGGCTACACCTTC. It specifies CASSLAKREVYNYGYTF. The sequence joins TRBV7-9 to TRBJ1-2; no confident D gene assignment can be made. The germline V gene (reference sequence) yields SEHNR for CDR1 and FQNEAQ for CDR2. Trimming removed 0 bases from V and 1 base from J, leaving 15 bases between the germline ends. From its cysteine to its phenylalanine, the CDR3 spans 17 amino acids. The entry retains the CDR3 DNA only, 51 bases that are in frame from base 1.